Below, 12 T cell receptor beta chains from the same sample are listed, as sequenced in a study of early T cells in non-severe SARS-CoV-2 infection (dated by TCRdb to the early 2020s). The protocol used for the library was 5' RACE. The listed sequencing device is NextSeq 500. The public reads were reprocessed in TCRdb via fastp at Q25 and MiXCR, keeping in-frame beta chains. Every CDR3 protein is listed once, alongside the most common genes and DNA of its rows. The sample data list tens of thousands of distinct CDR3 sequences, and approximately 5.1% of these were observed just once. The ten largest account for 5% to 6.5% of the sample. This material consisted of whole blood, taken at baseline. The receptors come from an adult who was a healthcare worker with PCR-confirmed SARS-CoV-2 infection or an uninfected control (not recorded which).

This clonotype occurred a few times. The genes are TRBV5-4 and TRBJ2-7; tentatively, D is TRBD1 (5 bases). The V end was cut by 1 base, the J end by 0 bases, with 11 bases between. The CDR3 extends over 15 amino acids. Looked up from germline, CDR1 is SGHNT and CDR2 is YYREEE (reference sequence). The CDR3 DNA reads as TGTGCCAGCAGCTTGCCAGGGTGGAGCTCCTACGAGCAGTACTTC. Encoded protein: CASSLPGWSSYEQYF.

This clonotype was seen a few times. The chain's CDR3 is CASSQEGGGPYEQYF. CDR3 nucleotide sequence: TGTGCCAGCAGCCAAGAAGGCGGCGGACCCTACGAGCAGTACTTC. This chain joins TRBV3-1 and TRBJ2-7; D remains ambiguous. This CDR3 has 15 residues. The V gene's germline CDR1 is LGHDT and CDR2 YNNKEL (reference sequence). Trimming took 0 bases from V and 2 from J, leaving 11 bases between them.

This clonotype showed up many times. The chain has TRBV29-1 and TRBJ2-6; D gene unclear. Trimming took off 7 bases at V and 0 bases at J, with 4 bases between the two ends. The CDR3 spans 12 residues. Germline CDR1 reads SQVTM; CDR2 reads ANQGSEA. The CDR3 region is CSASSGANVLTF. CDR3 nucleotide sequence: TGCAGCGCAAGCTCTGGGGCCAACGTCCTGACTTTC.

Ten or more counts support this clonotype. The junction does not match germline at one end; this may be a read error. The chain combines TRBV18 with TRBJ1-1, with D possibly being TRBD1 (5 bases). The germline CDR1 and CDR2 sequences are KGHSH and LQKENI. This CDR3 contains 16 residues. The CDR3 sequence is CASSAPPHYGGTEAFF. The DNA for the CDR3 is TGTGCCAGCTCAGCACCCCCCCACTACGGGGGCACTGAAGCTTTCTTT.

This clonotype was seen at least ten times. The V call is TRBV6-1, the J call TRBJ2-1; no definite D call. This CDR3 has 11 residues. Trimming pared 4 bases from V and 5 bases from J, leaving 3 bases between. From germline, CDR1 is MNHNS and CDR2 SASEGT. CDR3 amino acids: CASSVNNEQFF. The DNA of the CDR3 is TGTGCCAGCAGTGTTAACAATGAGCAGTTCTTC.

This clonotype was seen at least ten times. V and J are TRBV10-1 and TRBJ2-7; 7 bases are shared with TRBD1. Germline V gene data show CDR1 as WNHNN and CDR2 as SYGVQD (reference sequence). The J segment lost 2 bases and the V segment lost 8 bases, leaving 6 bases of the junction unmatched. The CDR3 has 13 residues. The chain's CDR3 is CASSRGQTYEQYF. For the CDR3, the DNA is TGCGCCAGCTCCCGGGGACAGACCTACGAGCAGTACTTC.

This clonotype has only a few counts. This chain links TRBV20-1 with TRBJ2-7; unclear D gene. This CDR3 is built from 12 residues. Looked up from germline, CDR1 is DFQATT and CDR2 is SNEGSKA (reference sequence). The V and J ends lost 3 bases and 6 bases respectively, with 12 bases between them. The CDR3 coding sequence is TGCAGTGCTAGGACTCCCTCGGGCGAGCAGTACTTC. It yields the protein CSARTPSGEQYF.

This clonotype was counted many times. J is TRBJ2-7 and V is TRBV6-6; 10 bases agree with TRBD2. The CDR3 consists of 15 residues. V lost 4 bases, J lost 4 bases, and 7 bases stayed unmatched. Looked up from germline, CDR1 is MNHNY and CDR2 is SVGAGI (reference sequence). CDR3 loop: CASSSPASGSYEQYF. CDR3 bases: TGTGCCAGCAGTTCCCCGGCTAGCGGGAGTTACGAGCAGTACTTC.

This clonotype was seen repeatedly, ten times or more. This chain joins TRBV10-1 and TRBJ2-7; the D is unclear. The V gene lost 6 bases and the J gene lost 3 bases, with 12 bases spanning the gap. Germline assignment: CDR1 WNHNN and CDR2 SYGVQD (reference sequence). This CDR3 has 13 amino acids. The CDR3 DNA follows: TGCGCCAGCAGCGAAACTGCGGTCTACGAGCAGTACTTC. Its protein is CASSETAVYEQYF.

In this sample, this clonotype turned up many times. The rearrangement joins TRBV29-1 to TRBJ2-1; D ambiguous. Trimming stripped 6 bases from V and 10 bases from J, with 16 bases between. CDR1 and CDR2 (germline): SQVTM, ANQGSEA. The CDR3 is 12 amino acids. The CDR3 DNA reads TGCAGCGTCCCGGTCCCTCCCGGAGAGCAGTTCTTC. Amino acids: CSVPVPPGEQFF.

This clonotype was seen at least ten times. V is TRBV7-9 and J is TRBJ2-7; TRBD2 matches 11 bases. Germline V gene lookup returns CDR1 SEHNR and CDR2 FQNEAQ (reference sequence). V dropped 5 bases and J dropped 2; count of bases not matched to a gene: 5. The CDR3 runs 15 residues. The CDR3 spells CASSTPSGRTYEQYF. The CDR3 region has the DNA TGTGCCAGCAGCACACCTAGCGGGAGGACCTACGAGCAGTACTTC.

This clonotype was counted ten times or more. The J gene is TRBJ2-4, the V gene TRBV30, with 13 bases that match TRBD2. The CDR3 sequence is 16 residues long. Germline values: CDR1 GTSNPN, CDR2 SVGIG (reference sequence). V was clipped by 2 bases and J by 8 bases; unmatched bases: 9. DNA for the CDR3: TGTGCCTGGAGTTCTACTAGCGGGAGGGCCGGGGACATTCAGTACTTC. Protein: CAWSSTSGRAGDIQYF.